This T cell receptor (beta chain) comes out of a study of cytomegalovirus exposure and HLA in healthy donors. Turning to the study itself: Assignment to the Caucasian-associated ancestry cluster applied to around 80% of the roughly 420 genotyped donors. The study, taken as a whole, reports: TCR beta V- and J-gene trimming, according to a later analysis, was linked to a missense DCLRE1C variant. In vitro experiments confirmed that three CMV-associated chains were specific for CMV antigens.

Although they were nominally healthy when sampled, donors likely had unrecorded immune exposures. A word on this clone: Its antigen remains unknown.

The PCR ran on 60 Vbeta and 13 Jbeta primers. Profiling relied on immunoSEQ multiplex PCR, and the TCRdb table lists in-frame clones only, not all of them. The sample records about 130,000 clones, 80% to 85% being singletons. Source material: PBMCs. The receptor was isolated from a boy younger than 18 in good health and CMV-seronegative.

CDR3 in amino acids: CASSFSGESYEQYF. CDR3 DNA: TGCGCCAGCAGCTTCAGCGGGGAGTCCTACGAGCAGTACTTC. This chain connects TRBV5-1 to TRBJ2-7; TRBD2 agrees at 7 bases. This CDR3 comprises 14 residues. In germline, CDR1 is SGHRS, CDR2 YFSETQ. Trimming cost V 2 bases and J 1 base; bases outside gene matches: 3. Full variable domain (outside the CDR3, taken from reference TRBV5-1 and TRBJ2-7): KAGVTQTPRYLIKTRGQQVTLSCSPISGHRSVSWYQQTPGQGLQFLFEYFSETQRNKGNFPGRFSGRQFSNSRSEMNVSTLELGDSALYLCASSFSGESYEQYFGPGTRLTVT.